The rows below give T cell receptor beta chains drawn from one sample of a study of neurological immune-mediated disorders. TCRdb redid the calling of the 5' RACE reads with MiXCR, one entry per CDR3 protein. The table records about 84,000 distinct CDR3 sequences, around a tenth of them present only once. Sequencing input: PBMCs. Every receptor here comes from a man aged 35 to 55 in good health. Both conserved end residues are part of each CDR3. A D gene is named only where the DNA matches it firmly. Only part of the rows carry a size: once, few, many, or a class if the clone is expanded.

many	TRBV2	NA	TRBJ2-5	TGTGCCAGCAGTTCAGGGAGTGGGACCCAGTACTTC	CASSSGSGTQYF
many	TRBV5-5	NA	TRBJ1-2	TGTGCCAGCAGCCCTTTGCCCGCAGACCTCCTCTATGGCTACACCTTC	CASSPLPADLLYGYTF
many	TRBV6-5	NA	TRBJ2-3	TGTGCCACCGTCGGGGGTACAGATACGCAGTATTTT	CATVGGTDTQYF
many	TRBV20-1	TRBD2	TRBJ2-1	TGCAGTGCTAAACGACTAGCGGGATTCAATAGGGAGCAGTTCTTC	CSAKRLAGFNREQFF
many	TRBV12-3/TRBV12-4	NA	TRBJ2-3	TGTGCCAGCAGTAGCGGCCGGGGGCTGGTGGATACGCAGTATTTT	CASSSGRGLVDTQYF
many	TRBV5-1	NA	TRBJ1-5	TGCGCCAGCAGCCAGGACACAAATCAGCCCCAGCATTTT	CASSQDTNQPQHF
many	TRBV5-6	TRBD1	TRBJ2-2	TGTGCCAGCAGCTTGGTACAGGGGCCCACCGGGGAGCTGTTTTTT	CASSLVQGPTGELFF
many	TRBV5-1	NA	TRBJ2-7	TGCGCCAGCAGCTTGGGGGATAGGGCCTACGAGCAGTACTTC	CASSLGDRAYEQYF
few	TRBV28	NA	TRBJ2-3	TGTGCCAGCAGTTTGGAGCAGGGCCTCACAGATACGCAGTATTTT	CASSLEQGLTDTQYF
many	TRBV5-1	NA	TRBJ1-1	TGCGCCAGCAGCCCGGCGGGCGGAGACACTGAAGCTTTCTTT	CASSPAGGDTEAFF
many	TRBV7-3	NA	TRBJ2-7	TGTGCCAGCAGCTTACAGCGAGACTACGAGCAGTACTTC	CASSLQRDYEQYF
many	TRBV6-5	TRBD2	TRBJ2-4	TGTGCCAGCAGCCGAGCGGGAGGGCAAAACATTCAGTACTTC	CASSRAGGQNIQYF
many	TRBV7-2	NA	TRBJ2-7	TGTGCCAGCATCCCGGAGGTGGGCCGGCTGAGCGAGCAGTACTTC	CASIPEVGRLSEQYF
many	TRBV5-4	NA	TRBJ2-3	TGTGCCAGCACCCTCACACCGACCACAGATACGCAGTATTTT	CASTLTPTTDTQYF
many	TRBV6-5	NA	TRBJ1-2	TGTGCCAGCAGCCCCGACAGGAGGGGACACTATGGCTACACCTTC	CASSPDRRGHYGYTF
many	TRBV27	TRBD1	TRBJ1-2	TGTGCCAGCAGGCTCCGACAGGGGGGGTTCAATCTCTATGGCTACACCTTC	CASRLRQGGFNLYGYTF
NA	TRBV7-2	NA	TRBJ2-7	TGTGCCAGCAGCTTAGGCCCCAGCAGGGTATACGAGCAGTACTTC	CASSLGPSRVYEQYF
many	TRBV2	TRBD2	TRBJ2-7	TGTGCCAGCAGTTCCCTAGCGGGACTGGGCGAGCAGTACTTC	CASSSLAGLGEQYF
many	TRBV5-5	NA	TRBJ2-5	TGTGCCAGCAGCATAGGACAGTCCCTTAGGACCCAGTACTTC	CASSIGQSLRTQYF
many	TRBV11-2	NA	TRBJ2-1	TGTGCCAGCAGCTTAGATGTAGGGATGGATGAGCAGTTCTTC	CASSLDVGMDEQFF